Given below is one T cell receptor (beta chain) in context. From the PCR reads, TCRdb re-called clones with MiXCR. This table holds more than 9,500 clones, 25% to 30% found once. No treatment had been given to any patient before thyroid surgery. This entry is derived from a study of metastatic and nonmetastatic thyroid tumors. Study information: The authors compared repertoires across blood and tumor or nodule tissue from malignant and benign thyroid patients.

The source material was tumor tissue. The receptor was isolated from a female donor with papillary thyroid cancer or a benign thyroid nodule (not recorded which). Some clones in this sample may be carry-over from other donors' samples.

The CDR3 region is CAWSATGDYEQYF. The DNA of the CDR3 is TGTGCCTGGAGTGCCACAGGGGACTACGAGCAGTACTTC. The chain links TRBV30 to TRBJ2-7, with 7 bases aligning to TRBD1. The CDR3 runs 13 residues. The V gene end was trimmed by 1 base and the J gene end by 3 bases; junction bases not matched to a gene: 3. Germline V gene data show CDR1 as GTSNPN and CDR2 as SVGIG (reference sequence).